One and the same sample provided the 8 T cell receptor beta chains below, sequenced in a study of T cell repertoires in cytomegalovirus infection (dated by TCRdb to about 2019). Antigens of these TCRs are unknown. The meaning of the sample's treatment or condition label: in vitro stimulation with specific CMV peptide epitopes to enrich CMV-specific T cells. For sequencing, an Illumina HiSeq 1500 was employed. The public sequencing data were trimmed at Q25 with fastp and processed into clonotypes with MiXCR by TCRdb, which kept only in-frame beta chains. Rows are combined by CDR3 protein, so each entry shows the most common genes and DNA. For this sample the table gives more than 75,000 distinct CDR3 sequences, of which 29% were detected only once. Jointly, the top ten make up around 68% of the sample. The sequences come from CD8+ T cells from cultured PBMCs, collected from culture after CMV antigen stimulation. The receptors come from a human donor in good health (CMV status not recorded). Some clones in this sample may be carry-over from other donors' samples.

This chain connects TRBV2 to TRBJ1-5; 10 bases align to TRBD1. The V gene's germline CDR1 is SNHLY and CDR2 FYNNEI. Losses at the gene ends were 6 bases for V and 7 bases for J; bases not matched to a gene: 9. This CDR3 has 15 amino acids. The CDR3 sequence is CASRSGTGESQPQHF. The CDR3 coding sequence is TGTGCCAGCAGATCCGGGACAGGGGAGAGCCAGCCCCAGCATTTT.

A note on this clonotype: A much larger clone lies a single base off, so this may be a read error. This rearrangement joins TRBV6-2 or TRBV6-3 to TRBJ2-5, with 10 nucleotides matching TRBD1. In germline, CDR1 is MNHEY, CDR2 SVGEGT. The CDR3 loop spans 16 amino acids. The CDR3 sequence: CVSSYERTGGQETQYF. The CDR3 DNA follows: TGTGTCAGCAGTTACGAACGGACAGGGGGCCAAGAGACCCAGTACTTC.

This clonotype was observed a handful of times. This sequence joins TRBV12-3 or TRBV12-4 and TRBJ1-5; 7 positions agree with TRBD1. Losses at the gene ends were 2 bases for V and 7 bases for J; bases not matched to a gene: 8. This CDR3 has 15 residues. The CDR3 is CASSLSQGPQQPQHF. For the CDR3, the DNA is TGTGCCAGCAGTTTATCACAGGGGCCTCAACAGCCCCAGCATTTT.

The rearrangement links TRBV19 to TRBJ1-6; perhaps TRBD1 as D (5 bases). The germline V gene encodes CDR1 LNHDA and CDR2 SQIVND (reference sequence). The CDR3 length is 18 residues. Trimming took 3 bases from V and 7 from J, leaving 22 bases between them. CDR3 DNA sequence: TGTGCCAGTAGTATTGACTCGGGCGGGCCCGGGGGAAATTCACCCCTCCACTTT. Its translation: CASSIDSGGPGGNSPLHF.

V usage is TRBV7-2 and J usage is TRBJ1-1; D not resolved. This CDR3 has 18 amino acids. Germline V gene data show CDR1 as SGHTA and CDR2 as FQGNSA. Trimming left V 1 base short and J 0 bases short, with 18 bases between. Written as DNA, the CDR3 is TGTGCCAGCAGCTTAGTAAGATGGGTAACCGCGATGAACACTGAAGCTTTCTTT. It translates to CASSLVRWVTAMNTEAFF.

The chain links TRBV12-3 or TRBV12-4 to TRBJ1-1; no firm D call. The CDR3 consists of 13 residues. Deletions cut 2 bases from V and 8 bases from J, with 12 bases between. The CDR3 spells CASSLSSGGEAFF. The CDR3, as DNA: TGTGCCAGCAGTTTATCCTCGGGCGGAGAAGCTTTCTTT.

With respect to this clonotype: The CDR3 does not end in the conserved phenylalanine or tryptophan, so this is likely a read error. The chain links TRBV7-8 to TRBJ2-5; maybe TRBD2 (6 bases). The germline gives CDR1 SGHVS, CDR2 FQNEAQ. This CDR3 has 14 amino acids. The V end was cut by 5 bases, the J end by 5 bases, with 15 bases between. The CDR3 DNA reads TGTGCCAGCAGCCGACCGGGACTTTGGGAGACCCAGTACCTT. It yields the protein CASSRPGLWETQYL.

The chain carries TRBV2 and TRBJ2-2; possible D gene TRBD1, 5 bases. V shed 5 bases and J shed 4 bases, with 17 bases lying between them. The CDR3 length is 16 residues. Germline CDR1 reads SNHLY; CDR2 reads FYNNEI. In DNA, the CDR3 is TGTGCCAGCAGTCCCCGCAGGGCTCTTGGCACCGGGGAGCTGTTTTTT. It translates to CASSPRRALGTGELFF.